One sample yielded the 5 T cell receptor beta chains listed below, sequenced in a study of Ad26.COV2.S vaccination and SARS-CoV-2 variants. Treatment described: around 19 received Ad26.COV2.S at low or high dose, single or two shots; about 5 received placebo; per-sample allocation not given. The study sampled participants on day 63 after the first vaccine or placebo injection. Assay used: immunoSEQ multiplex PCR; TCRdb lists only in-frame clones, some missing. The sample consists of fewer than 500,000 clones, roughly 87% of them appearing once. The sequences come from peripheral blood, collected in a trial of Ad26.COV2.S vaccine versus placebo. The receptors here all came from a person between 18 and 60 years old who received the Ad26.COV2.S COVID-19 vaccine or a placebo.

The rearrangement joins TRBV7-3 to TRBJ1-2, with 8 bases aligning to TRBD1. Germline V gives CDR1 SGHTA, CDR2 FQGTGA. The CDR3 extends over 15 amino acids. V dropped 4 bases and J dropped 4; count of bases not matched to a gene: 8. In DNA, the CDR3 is TGTGCCAGCAGCTCTACAGGGGGTCTTGGCTATGGCTACACCTTC. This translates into CASSSTGGLGYGYTF.

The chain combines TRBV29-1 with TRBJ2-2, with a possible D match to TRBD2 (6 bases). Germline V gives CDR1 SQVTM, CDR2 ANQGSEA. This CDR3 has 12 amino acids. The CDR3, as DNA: TGCAGGGACGGGGGGAACACCGGGGAGCTGTTTTTT. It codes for CRDGGNTGELFF.

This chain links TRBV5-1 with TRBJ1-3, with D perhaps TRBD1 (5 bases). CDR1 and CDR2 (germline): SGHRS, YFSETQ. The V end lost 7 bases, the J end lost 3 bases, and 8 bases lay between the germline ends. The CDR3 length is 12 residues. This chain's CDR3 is CASRDGGNTIYF. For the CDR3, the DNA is TGCGCCAGCCGGGACGGTGGAAACACCATATATTTT. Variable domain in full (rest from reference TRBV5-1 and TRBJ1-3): KAGVTQTPRYLIKTRGQQVTLSCSPISGHRSVSWYQQTPGQGLQFLFEYFSETQRNKGNFPGRFSGRQFSNSRSEMNVSTLELGDSALYLCASRDGGNTIYFGEGSWLTVV.

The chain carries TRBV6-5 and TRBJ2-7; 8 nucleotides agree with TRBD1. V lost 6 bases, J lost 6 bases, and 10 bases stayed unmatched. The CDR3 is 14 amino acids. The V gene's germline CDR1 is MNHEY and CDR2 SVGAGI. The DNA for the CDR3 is TGTGCCAGCAGCTCCCAGGGGGCATCTAGCGAGCAGTACTTC. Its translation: CASSSQGASSEQYF.

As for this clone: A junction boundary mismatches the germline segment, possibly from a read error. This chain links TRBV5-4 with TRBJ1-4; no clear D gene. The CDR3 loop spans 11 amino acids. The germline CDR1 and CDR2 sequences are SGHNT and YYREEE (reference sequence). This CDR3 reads CASSYGEHSVF. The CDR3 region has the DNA TGTGCCAGCAGTTACGGGGAACATTCCGTTTTT. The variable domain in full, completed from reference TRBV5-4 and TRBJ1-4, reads ETGVTQSPTHLIKTRGQQVTLRCSSQSGHNTVSWYQQALGQGPQFIFQYYREEENGRGNFPPRFSGLQFPNYSSELNVNALELDDSALYLCASSYGEHSVFGSGTQLSVL.